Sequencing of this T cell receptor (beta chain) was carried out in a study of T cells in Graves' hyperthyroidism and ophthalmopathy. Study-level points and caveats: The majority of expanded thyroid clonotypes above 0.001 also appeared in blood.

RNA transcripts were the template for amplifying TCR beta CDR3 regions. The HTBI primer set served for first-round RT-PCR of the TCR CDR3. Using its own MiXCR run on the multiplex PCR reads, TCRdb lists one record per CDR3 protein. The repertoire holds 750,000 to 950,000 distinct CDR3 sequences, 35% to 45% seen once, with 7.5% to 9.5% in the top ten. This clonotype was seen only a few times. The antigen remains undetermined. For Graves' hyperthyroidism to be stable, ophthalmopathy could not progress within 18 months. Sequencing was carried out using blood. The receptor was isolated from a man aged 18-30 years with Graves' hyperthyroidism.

CDR3 sequence: CASSFKGGTEAFF. CDR3 DNA sequence: TGTGCCAGCAGTTTCAAAGGGGGGACTGAAGCTTTCTTT. This sequence joins TRBV12-3 or TRBV12-4 and TRBJ1-1; TRBD1 might be the D (6 bases). V was cut by 3 bases and J by 5 bases, with 10 bases left in between. This CDR3 is 13 amino acids long.